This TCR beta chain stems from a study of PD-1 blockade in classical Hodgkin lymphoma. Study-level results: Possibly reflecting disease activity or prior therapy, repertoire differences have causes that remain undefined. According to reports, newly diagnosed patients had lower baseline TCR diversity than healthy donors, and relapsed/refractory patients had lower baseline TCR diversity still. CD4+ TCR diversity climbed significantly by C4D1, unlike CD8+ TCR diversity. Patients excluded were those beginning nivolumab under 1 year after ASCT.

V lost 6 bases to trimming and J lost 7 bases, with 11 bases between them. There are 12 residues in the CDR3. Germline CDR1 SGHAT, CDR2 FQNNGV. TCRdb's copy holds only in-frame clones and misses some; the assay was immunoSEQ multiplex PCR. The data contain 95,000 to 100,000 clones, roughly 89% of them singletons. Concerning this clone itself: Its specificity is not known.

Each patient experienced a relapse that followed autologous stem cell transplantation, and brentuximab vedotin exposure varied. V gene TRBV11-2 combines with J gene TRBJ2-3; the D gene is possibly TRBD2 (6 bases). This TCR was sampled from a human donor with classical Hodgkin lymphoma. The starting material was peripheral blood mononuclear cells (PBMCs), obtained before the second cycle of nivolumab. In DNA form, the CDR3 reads TGTGCCAGCAGGGGCCTAGCGAATACGCAGTATTTT. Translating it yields CASRGLANTQYF.